The next 17 T cell receptor beta chains were all read from a single sample in a study of CD8 T cells in ankylosing spondylitis. TCRdb recomputed calls from the 5' RACE reads with MiXCR, one row per CDR3 protein. The table lists 200,000 or so distinct CDR3 sequences, 10% to 15% of them singletons. Specimen: blood, either unsorted or a sorted T cell fraction (not recorded which). Receptors originate from a female donor with ankylosing spondylitis or in good health (not recorded which).

This clonotype was seen repeatedly, ten times or more. V usage is TRBV29-1 and J usage is TRBJ2-7; D not resolved. V gave up 0 bases and J gave up 5 bases, with 5 bases separating them. CDR1 and CDR2 from the germline V gene are SQVTM and ANQGSEA. This CDR3 has 11 residues. DNA of the CDR3: TGCAGCGTTGAAGATATCGACGAGCAGTACTTC. It translates to CSVEDIDEQYF.

In this sample, this clonotype turned up many times. The chain combines TRBV12-3 or TRBV12-4 with TRBJ2-2; D gene ambiguous. V shed 6 bases and J shed 0 bases, with 8 bases lying between them. The CDR3 length is 14 residues. DNA of the CDR3: TGTGCCAGCAGCGACATGGCGAACACCGGGGAGCTGTTTTTT. It is translated as CASSDMANTGELFF.

This clonotype has only a few counts. The chain combines TRBV7-3 with TRBJ2-1, with TRBD2 as a possible D gene (5 bases). The germline V gene has CDR1 SGHTA and CDR2 FQGTGA. V lost 1 base and J 4 bases, leaving 11 bases between the germline ends. The CDR3 consists of 15 residues. The CDR3 protein is CASSLSRAGYNEQFF. CDR3 nucleotide sequence: TGTGCCAGCAGCTTAAGCCGGGCGGGTTACAATGAGCAGTTCTTC.

This clonotype was detected ten times or more. The CDR3 region is CASSHPVLYSYEQYF. DNA for the CDR3: TGTGCCAGCAGCCATCCCGTTCTATACTCCTACGAGCAGTACTTC. J is TRBJ2-7 and V is TRBV11-1; D uncertain. The CDR3 has 15 amino acids. The V gene's germline CDR1 is SGHAT and CDR2 FQDESV (reference sequence). Trimming pared 5 bases from V and 0 bases from J, leaving 14 bases between.

This clonotype was seen at least ten times. The chain carries TRBV7-2 and TRBJ1-2; weak D call: TRBD1 (6 bases). Germline CDR1 is SGHTA and CDR2 is FQGNSA. CDR3 size: 16 residues. V shed 6 bases and J shed 2 bases, with 19 bases lying between them. The DNA for the CDR3 is TGTGCCAGCAGTCCTAGCTTAGGACAGTTAAACTATGGCTACACCTTC. This translates into CASSPSLGQLNYGYTF.

The rearrangement links TRBV30 to TRBJ2-5, with D possibly TRBD1 on 6 matching bases. Trimming removed 3 bases from V and 0 bases from J, with 11 bases in between. Germline CDR1 and CDR2: GTSNPN and SVGIG (reference sequence). The CDR3 covers 14 residues. The CDR3 sequence: CAWRNTGNQETQYF. The CDR3 region has the DNA TGTGCCTGGAGAAATACAGGGAACCAAGAGACCCAGTACTTC.

This chain joins TRBV10-3 and TRBJ1-2; D perhaps matches TRBD1 (5 bases). This CDR3 is built from 16 residues. V was cut by 6 bases and J by 8 bases, with 25 bases left in between. Germline loops: CDR1 ENHRY, CDR2 SYGVKD. CDR3 sequence: CAISPGGTSPSWGYTF. The DNA for the CDR3 is TGTGCCATCAGCCCCGGGGGAACCTCCCCTTCTTGGGGCTACACCTTC.

The sample holds many counts of this clonotype. The chain is built from TRBV14 and TRBJ2-7; 7 bases are shared with TRBD1. CDR3 size: 14 residues. Losses at the gene ends were 5 bases for V and 3 bases for J; bases not matched to a gene: 7. CDR1 is SGHDN, CDR2 FVKESK, per germline. CDR3 loop: CASSRDRYFYEQYF. CDR3 coding DNA: TGTGCCAGCAGCAGGGACAGATATTTCTACGAGCAGTACTTC.

This clonotype was seen more than once but under ten times. This chain links TRBV5-1 with TRBJ2-7; 9 bases are shared with TRBD1. Losses at the gene ends were 7 bases for V and 7 bases for J; bases not matched to a gene: 3. The CDR3 sequence is 11 residues long. From germline, CDR1 is SGHRS and CDR2 YFSETQ. CDR3 residues: CASGDRGEQYF. CDR3 nucleotides: TGCGCCAGCGGAGACAGGGGGGAGCAGTACTTC.

This clonotype has a count of ten or more. The chain has TRBV10-3 and TRBJ1-1, with 9 bases aligning to TRBD1. J was trimmed by 1 base and V by 9 bases; bases with no gene match: 0. There are 12 residues in the CDR3. CDR1 is ENHRY and CDR2 is SYGVKD in the germline V gene. CDR3 sequence: CAMGQGNTEAFF. CDR3 coding DNA: TGTGCCATGGGACAGGGGAACACTGAAGCTTTCTTT.

This clonotype was seen many times. This chain joins TRBV7-9 and TRBJ2-7; 9 bases are a match to TRBD2. Trimming removed 8 bases from V and 3 bases from J; junction bases left unmatched: 5. CDR3 length: 13 amino acids. Germline loops: CDR1 SEHNR, CDR2 FQNEAQ (reference sequence). CDR3 amino acids: CASRVSGSYEQYF. CDR3 DNA sequence: TGTGCCAGCCGAGTTAGCGGGAGCTACGAGCAGTACTTC.

The V and J genes are TRBV7-2 and TRBJ2-7; 8 bases match TRBD1. V was clipped by 5 bases and J by 7 bases; unmatched bases: 16. Germline assignment: CDR1 SGHTA and CDR2 FQGNSA. The CDR3 covers 16 residues. The CDR3: CASSPQGTGTLGEQYF. CDR3 coding DNA: TGTGCCAGCAGCCCGCAAGGGACAGGCACCCTCGGAGAGCAGTACTTC.

This clonotype was seen many times. V and J are TRBV28 and TRBJ1-1; 9 bases are shared with TRBD1. Germline lookup yields CDR1 MDHEN and CDR2 SYDVKM. The CDR3 is made up of 16 amino acids. The V and J ends lost 7 bases and 6 bases, in that order; junction bases with no gene match: 15. DNA for the CDR3: TGTGCCAGCACTTCGCCCTGGGACAGGGTGCACGCTGAAGCTTTCTTT. Protein: CASTSPWDRVHAEAFF.

This clonotype has only a few counts. This chain joins TRBV11-3 and TRBJ2-7, with D perhaps TRBD1 (5 bases). V was shortened by 5 bases and J by 2 bases, with 16 bases between the two germline ends. The CDR3 consists of 15 residues. Germline V lookup: CDR1 SGHNT, CDR2 YENEEA. The CDR3 here is CASSLHTGTTYEQYF. The CDR3 nucleotides are TGTGCCAGCAGCCTGCACACAGGCACCACCTACGAGCAGTACTTC. The full variable domain, rest sourced from reference TRBV11-3 and TRBJ2-7, is EAGVVQSPRYKIIEKKQPVAFWCNPISGHNTLYWYLQNLGQGPELLIRYENEEAVDDSQLPKDRFSAERLKGVDSTLKIQPAELGDSAVYLCASSLHTGTTYEQYFGPGTRLTVT.

V and J are TRBV7-9 and TRBJ2-1; TRBD2 agrees at 8 bases. Trimming removed 6 bases from V and 7 bases from J; junction bases left unmatched: 8. The CDR3 runs to 14 residues. The germline V gene encodes CDR1 SEHNR and CDR2 FQNEAQ (reference sequence). CDR3 nucleotide sequence: TGTGCCAGCAGTGGGACTAGGTCGGATAATGAGCAGTTCTTC. Translating it yields CASSGTRSDNEQFF.

The chain has TRBV30 and TRBJ2-7, with 11 bases identical to TRBD2. CDR1 is GTSNPN and CDR2 is SVGIG in the germline V gene (reference sequence). The trim removed 0 bases at V and 10 bases at J, leaving 14 bases unmatched. This CDR3 has 16 residues. As DNA, the CDR3 is TGTGCCTGGAGTGTACTAACCAGTGGGCTAGCGGGAGGTCAGTACTTC. This gives the protein CAWSVLTSGLAGGQYF.

The chain recombines TRBV12-3 or TRBV12-4 with TRBJ2-7, with 9 bases identical to TRBD2. The V gene end was trimmed by 5 bases and the J gene end by 7 bases; junction bases not matched to a gene: 9. This CDR3 spans 14 amino acids. The CDR3 loop is CASSLTSGSGEQYF. The CDR3 nucleotides are TGTGCCAGCAGTCTGACTAGCGGTTCTGGGGAGCAGTACTTC.